This TCR beta chain was profiled in a study of siplizumab effects on memory and regulatory T cells. Study outcomes and limitations: Fewer alloreactive sequences mapped to unstimulated CD4+ memory cells under siplizumab.

Clones were read by immunoSEQ multiplex PCR, and TCRdb kept only the in-frame ones, dropping some. The top ten hold 0.025% to 0.035% of the sample, which has tens of thousands of clones, roughly 97% seen once. Notes on this clone: Its antigen is undetermined.

CDR3 length: 11 amino acids. The germline gives CDR1 ENHRY, CDR2 SYGVKD. V lost 3 bases and J lost 4, with 4 bases in between. The chain couples TRBV10-3 to TRBJ2-7; D gene unclear. The source is a human donor in good health. Sequencing was performed on naive CD4+ T cells sorted from blood. Here the CDR3 DNA reads TGTGCCATCAGTGACCATTACGAGCAGTACTTC. Translation: CAISDHYEQYF.